This T cell receptor (beta chain) appears in the sequencing data of a study of blood T cell repertoires in COVID-19. Background on the study: Acute and convalescent COVID-19 specimens originated in the United States, Italy and Spain. PBMCs, B-cell-depleted T cells, or T cells were the source of the cDNA or gDNA that made up the material.

Original processing methods: Counts of nucleated cells, estimated from reference gene primer amplification, were obtained. Measured with immunoSEQ multiplex PCR; TCRdb has only the in-frame clones, and not every one. The V and J calls and clone size are taken from that table; D and trimming were inferred from the DNA. Among roughly 76,000 clones listed, roughly 90% were seen once. Germline CDR1 and CDR2: SGDLS and YYNGEE. CDR3 length equals 14 residues. The V end lost 3 bases, the J end lost 3 bases, and 7 bases lay between the germline ends. This chain uses TRBV9 with TRBJ1-6, with D unresolved. The sequence came from a man aged 70-80 years with active or convalescent COVID-19. Sequencing used peripheral blood. Here the CDR3 DNA reads TGTGCCAGCAGCGCCGGGAACTATAATTCACCCCTCCACTTT. It is translated as CASSAGNYNSPLHF.